This paragraph reports one T cell receptor (beta chain). This clone was counted ten times or more. Its antigen target is currently unknown. No much larger clone is present one base from it, and per-base qualities are unavailable. The data are from a study of metastatic and nonmetastatic thyroid tumors (dated by TCRdb to the early 2020s). In terms of the full investigation: For patients with malignant and with benign thyroid disease, the researchers compared repertoires between peripheral blood samples and tumor or nodule tissue samples.

None of the patients had been given any treatment before thyroid surgery. The study retrospectively analysed patient clinical samples collected from the early 2010s to the late 2010s using T-cell receptor beta sequencing. Paper-wide results and their limitations: TCR beta diversity was reported as significantly higher in malignant tumors than in benign nodules, in both blood and tumor samples.

Unmatched junction bases come to 3, with V trimmed by 0 bases and J by 5 bases. Looking up the germline V gene (reference sequence) yields CDR1 MNHEY and CDR2 SMNVEV. Including cysteine and phenylalanine, the CDR3 has 16 amino acids. Just the 48-base CDR3 DNA is kept, in frame starting at base 1. Library generation was performed with PCR. TCRdb shows the sequencer as Illumina HiSeq 4000. High-throughput sequencing was used to profile the CDR3 region of the TCR beta-chain in every patient. Turning to the authors' computational methods: Drawing on CDR3 differences between clinicopathological groups, the researchers built a classifier meant to tell apart patients with distant-metastatic papillary thyroid cancer. Repertoire diversity was assessed with the Shannon index, and tumor-blood repertoire similarity with the Morisita-Horn index. TCRdb applied fastp at Q25 and MiXCR to the public reads, then kept only in-frame beta chains. TCRdb, not the authors, supplied the V and J calls. The sample table lists over 45,000 clones, around 23% of them with a count of one. 3.4% of the sample comes from the top ten.

The chain employs TRBV27 and TRBJ2-5, and 13 junctional nucleotides match TRBD2. The TCR sequence derives from a male donor with papillary thyroid cancer or a benign thyroid nodule (not recorded which). Some clones in this sample may be carry-over from other donors' samples. Sequencing used blood. The CDR3 amino acid sequence is: CASSLSTTSGRETQYF. The bases are TGTGCCAGCAGTTTATCGACGACTAGCGGGAGGGAGACCCAGTACTTC.